The entry below describes one TCR beta chain. Its antigen has not been determined. No per-base quality is available; no much larger clone lies one base away. The cohort comprised under 700 healthy bone marrow donors. At the time of sampling, all cohort members were nominally healthy, though unrecorded immune exposures were likely present. The donor tested CMV seronegative, placing the donor among the 300 to 400 seronegative members of the cohort. A peripheral blood sample was collected from each donor, and TCR beta sequencing was performed on peripheral blood mononuclear cells. Genomic DNA was extracted from the blood cell samples with the Qiagen DNeasy Blood Extraction Kit. This record comes from a study of cytomegalovirus exposure and HLA in healthy donors (dated by TCRdb to about 2017). Background on the whole study: In an earlier analysis of approximately 640 of the donors, 250 to 350 Gb of sequence data and some 100 million unique TCR beta sequences from about 190 million T cells were reported. Roughly 310 gigabases of sequencing data and approximately 85 million unique TCR sequences were included in an early release covering roughly 700 HLA-typed donors. Among the approximately 400 genotyped donors, about 83% belonged to the genetic ancestry cluster associated with self-reported Caucasian donors. The study was designed to test whether signatures of past pathogen exposure could be identified by cataloging public T cell receptors. The study profiled the T cell repertoires of more than 500 subjects by immunosequencing and related them to cytomegalovirus serostatus. Besides the first cohort of approximately 670 subjects, a separate validation cohort made up of 120 different subjects was used. To predict cytomegalovirus infection status, the study combined high-throughput TCR immunosequencing, statistical association of individual TCRs with disease status, and machine learning. In a later analysis, previously published TCR beta repertoires from 666 donors were re-analyzed and high-resolution HLA genotyping was added so that TCR occurrence patterns could be studied. In the later analysis, no new phenotypic data were used to find candidate immune exposures; instead, reliance was placed on TCR beta sequences and their occurrence across donors. An earlier analysis of approximately 630 of the donors applied high-throughput TCR beta sequencing to assess whether each TCR beta V gene segment acted as functional or pseudogenic. Donor age, sex, ethnicity and CMV serostatus were compiled together with the repertoire data. A later genetic analysis took genome-wide SNP genotypes for about three fifths of the 666 donors and used that subset as a discovery cohort. Every repertoire in the discovery cohort had been generated on one and the same sequencing platform. HLA typing included class I and class II loci at four-digit resolution. The number of typed donors differed by locus: roughly 629-640 for A, B, C, DRB1 and DQB1; 522 for DQA1; approximately 600 for DPA1; and some 430 for DPB1. Five DR-DQ haplotypes were handled as single units for association and clustering, since linkage in the cohort was strong. Across some 400 genotyped donors of the cohort, an average of approximately 240,000 unique TCR beta nucleotide sequences per donor were sequenced, and 15% to 20% of those sequences were non-productive.

The full study reports these points: Correlated functional status among segregating V segments might be attributable to linkage disequilibrium, but an unknown experimental factor could not be ruled out. Compared with equally common non-associated chains, HLA-associated TCR beta chains in a later analysis were more clonally expanded and had lower generation probabilities. According to a later analysis, most CMV-associated TCR beta chains appeared to be HLA-restricted, and the HLA associations seemed to be driven largely by CMV exposure. In a later analysis, around 15,000 TCR beta sequences were associated with specific HLA alleles at a false discovery rate of 0.05. Sequencing depth was assumed to be roughly uniform across donors in the presence/absence analyses, though that assumption may not hold. In a later genetic analysis, a missense DCLRE1C variant was associated with V-gene and J-gene trimming of TCR beta chains, and the association was replicated in an independent cohort. While some public TCRs were present in many individuals, most TCR sequences turned up only very rarely across donors. When HLA alleles, especially DR and DQ, strongly co-occurred, TCR associations were difficult to assign to individual alleles. Because the 87-base-pair reads could not distinguish some IMGT-functional V segments, including TRBV6-2 and TRBV6-3, those segments were excluded. The classifier was reported to diagnose cytomegalovirus status with high specificity and sensitivity in both the original cohort and the validation cohort. In a later analysis, several top co-occurrence clusters were reported to appear linked to parvovirus B19, influenza, CMV and Epstein-Barr virus. Compared with the 666-donor mean, donors in an Asian-associated ancestry cluster had fewer N-insertions in productive TCRs, according to a later genetic analysis. A further reported finding was that TCR beta sequences accurately predicted the HLA-A and HLA-B alleles for most subjects in the first cohort. In an earlier analysis of around 600 of the donors, most TCR beta V segments appeared in productive rearrangements about 87% or about 30% of the time, broadly matching IMGT annotations. This cohort had only TCR beta chains sequenced, and the lack of alpha or paired-chain data limited which features could be detected. The sequencing pipeline was judged likely to have produced a cluster of highly shared sequence variants as a technical artifact. Because HLA typing was unavailable for some donors at each locus, only the typed subset was used in association tests. CMV serostatus was the only immune exposure information available for the cohort. In a later analysis, TCR association rates were found to vary across HLA loci, with the most associated TCRs seen for DRB1 alleles and the fewest for HLA-C alleles. The authors suggested that the approach could potentially be generalized to other disease states and immunological phenotypes. Roughly 17 rarely observed V segments, including chromosome 9 orphons, were excluded from the earlier analysis of approximately 500 of the donors because counts were too low. Three of the identified cytomegalovirus-associated TCR beta chains were confirmed in vitro to be specific for cytomegalovirus antigens. The study listed over 150 TCR beta chains as associated with cytomegalovirus.

Trimming removed 3 bases from V and 8 bases from J; the gene matches leave 8 bases unexplained. Via the germline V gene (reference sequence), CDR1 is SGHNT and CDR2 YYREEE. The CDR3 holds 14 amino acids from the cysteine to the phenylalanine. The DNA shown is the 42-base CDR3, in frame from base 1. Receptors were amplified or captured by the immunoSEQ multiplex PCR assay. For the multiplex PCR, a mixture combining 60 forward primers for TCR Vbeta segments and 13 reverse primers for TCR Jbeta segments was used. The CDR3 region of rearranged TCR beta genes was amplified from genomic DNA with a multiplex PCR assay. The Illumina HiSeq System was used to sequence the amplified TCR beta libraries as 87-base-pair reads. As for how the authors treated the data: Across the 600 to 700 repertoires, a later analysis counted about 81 million unique TCR beta chains, around 11 million of which were shared by at least two donors. A nearest-neighbor algorithm error-corrected the raw reads and collapsed the reads into unique sequences, merging closely related sequences to remove PCR and sequencing errors. To assign V, D and J gene segments, CDR3 sequences were aligned to IMGT reference sequences. For a sequence to be retained, a match of at least six nucleotides was required to both a V gene segment and a J gene segment. A rearrangement counted as productive if the CDR3 had no stop codons and remained in frame with V and J, and every other rearrangement counted as non-productive. Following IMGT convention, CDR3 was defined as the stretch from the second conserved V-encoded cysteine to the conserved J-encoded phenylalanine. Sequences without an unambiguous match to a single V gene segment were excluded from the earlier analysis of about 600 of the donors. An earlier analysis of a few hundred of the donors called V segments functional above 56.7% productive rearrangements and segregating when the between-donor standard deviation exceeded 5%. A statistical classification framework was developed to diagnose cytomegalovirus status using the catalog of TCR beta chain sequences. A later analysis assigned V and J genes by comparing TCR nucleotide sequences with IMGT/GENE-DB human TR gene sequences. In a later analysis, CDR3 sequences and most-parsimonious VDJ recombination scenarios were assigned using the TCRdist pipeline. In a later analysis, every TCR beta chain was defined by the combination of its CDR3 amino acid sequence and its V-gene family, and reads without a unique V-gene family were dropped. As a way to deal with suspected cross-contamination and a sequencing artifact, a later analysis dropped 450 to 600 nucleotide sequences that were highly shared and had low generation probability. For each public chain, a later analysis derived a clonal expansion index from normalized ranks of inferred template counts within each repertoire. In a later analysis, generation probabilities were computed with a VDJ recombination model fitted to out-of-frame rearrangements, and the resulting probabilities were checked against IGoR. In a later analysis, hypergeometric tests were used to score TCR-TCR, TCR-HLA and TCR-CMV co-occurrence, with a repertoire-size bias correction applied to TCR pairs. To estimate false discovery rates, a later analysis permuted the HLA or CMV assignments 20 times. A later analysis grouped co-occurring TCRs with DBSCAN, adding TCRdist sequence similarity when clustering within HLA-allele-positive subsets. Co-occurrence clustering excluded repertoires with fewer than 30,000 or more than 120,000 public chains, plus five with anomalous nucleotide sharing. TCRdb mirrors the immuneACCESS table, restricted to in-frame sequences. Some clones are absent from its copies; in checked studies, under half trace to an unresolved V gene, and the reason for the others is unknown. From that table come the V and J calls and clone size; the DNA was used to work out D and trimming. The table for this sample lists about 200,000 clones; more than 60% of them were counted only once. The ten largest make up 15% to 18% of the sample.

The TCR sequence derives from a man in his forties or fifties in good health and CMV-seronegative. Sequencing was carried out using PBMCs. The chain is encoded by TRBV5-4 joined to TRBJ2-1; TRBD2 matches 7 bases in the middle. The CDR3 has the sequence CASSSQRDGDEQFF. In nucleotides, the sequence is TGTGCCAGCAGCTCGCAGCGGGACGGAGATGAGCAGTTCTTC.